This T cell receptor (beta chain) appears in the sequencing data of a study of cytomegalovirus exposure and HLA in healthy donors (dated by TCRdb to 2016 to 2017). About the investigation overall: According to an earlier analysis of a few hundred of the donors, some 180 million T cells yielded 95 million to 140 million unique TCR beta sequences and about 300 Gb of sequence data. Around 300 gigabases of sequencing data and around 87 million unique TCR sequences were included in an early release covering around 650 HLA-typed donors. Of the 300 to 450 genotyped donors, approximately 83% fell in the genetic ancestry cluster associated with self-reported Caucasian donors. The study aimed to test whether cataloging public T cell receptors could reveal signatures of past pathogen exposure. The study used immunosequencing to profile the T cell repertoires of approximately 630 subjects and linked those repertoires to cytomegalovirus serostatus. In addition to the first cohort of approximately 650 subjects, a separate validation cohort of 120 different subjects was used. To predict cytomegalovirus infection status, the study combined high-throughput TCR immunosequencing, statistical association of individual TCRs with disease status, and machine learning. A later analysis re-examined previously published TCR beta repertoires from 600 to 700 donors and added high-resolution HLA genotyping to investigate patterns of TCR occurrence. Rather than using new phenotypic data, the later analysis identified candidate immune exposures from TCR beta sequences and from how often those sequences occurred across donors. An earlier analysis of approximately 580 of the donors used high-throughput TCR beta sequencing to judge whether each TCR beta V gene segment behaved as functional or pseudogenic. Donor age, sex, ethnicity and CMV serostatus were compiled together with the repertoire data. A later genetic analysis used genome-wide SNP genotypes for about three fifths of the 666 donors, treating that subset as a discovery cohort. All discovery cohort repertoires had been generated on a single sequencing platform. HLA typing covered class I and class II loci at four-digit resolution. Typing coverage differed by locus: A, B, C, DRB1 and DQB1 were typed in roughly 620-640 donors, DQA1 in roughly 500, DPA1 in around 580, and DPB1 in 472. Roughly five DR-DQ haplotypes were treated as single units for association and clustering because of strong linkage in the cohort. Among about 400 genotyped donors of the cohort, an average of roughly 230,000 unique TCR beta nucleotide sequences was sequenced per donor, of which approximately 18% were non-productive. Results the study describes overall, beyond this receptor: In a later analysis, several top co-occurrence clusters were reported to appear linked to parvovirus B19, influenza, CMV and Epstein-Barr virus. The only immune exposure information available for the cohort was CMV serostatus. The authors suggested that the approach could potentially be extended to other disease states and immunological phenotypes. A further reported finding was that TCR beta sequences accurately predicted the HLA-A and HLA-B alleles for most subjects in the first cohort. Across donors, most TCR sequences were observed very rarely, whereas some public TCRs were present in many individuals. Sequencing depth was assumed to be roughly uniform across donors in the presence/absence analyses, though that assumption may not hold. A later analysis found that most CMV-associated TCR beta chains appeared HLA-restricted, with HLA associations seemingly driven largely by CMV exposure. In a later genetic analysis, a missense DCLRE1C variant was associated with V-gene and J-gene trimming of TCR beta chains, and the association was replicated in an independent cohort. A later genetic analysis reported fewer N-insertions in productive TCRs among donors in an Asian-associated ancestry cluster than the roughly 670-donor mean. The sequencing pipeline was judged likely to have produced a cluster of highly shared sequence variants as a technical artifact. Cytomegalovirus status was reported to be diagnosed by the classifier with high specificity and sensitivity in both the original and validation cohorts. According to a later analysis, TCR association rates differed among HLA loci, with DRB1 alleles showing the most associated TCRs and HLA-C alleles showing the fewest. A later analysis associated about 17,000 TCR beta sequences with specific HLA alleles at a false discovery rate of 0.05. In an earlier analysis of under 600 of the donors, most TCR beta V segments were observed in productive rearrangements about 87% or about 30% of the time, broadly matching IMGT annotations. In the study, around 150 TCR beta chains were listed as associated with cytomegalovirus. Correlated functional status among segregating V segments might be attributable to linkage disequilibrium, but an unknown experimental factor could not be ruled out. The earlier analysis of nearly 600 of the donors excluded some 15 rarely observed V segments, including chromosome 9 orphons, because counts were too low. In vitro tests confirmed that a few of the cytomegalovirus-associated TCR beta chains recognize cytomegalovirus antigens. Compared with equally common non-associated chains, HLA-associated TCR beta chains in a later analysis were more clonally expanded and had lower generation probabilities. Because HLA typing was missing for some donors at each locus, association tests included only the typed subset. Because the 87-base-pair reads could not distinguish some IMGT-functional V segments, including TRBV6-2 and TRBV6-3, those segments were excluded. This cohort had only TCR beta chains sequenced, and the lack of alpha or paired-chain data limited which features could be detected. Strong co-occurrence of HLA alleles, especially DR and DQ, made assigning TCR associations to individual alleles difficult.

A note on this clone: There is no known antigen for this receptor. Per-nucleotide qualities are absent, and no much larger clonotype sits a single base away.

In total, roughly 710 healthy bone marrow donors made up the cohort. Cohort members were all nominally healthy when sampled, although unrecorded immune exposures were likely present. The donor tested CMV seropositive and was one of the 289 seropositive cohort members. A peripheral blood sample was collected from each donor, and TCR beta sequencing was performed on peripheral blood mononuclear cells. The Qiagen DNeasy Blood Extraction Kit was used to extract genomic DNA from the blood cell samples. V and J lose 4 bases and 3 bases, and a span of 13 bases separates them. CDR1 and CDR2 are drawn from the germline V gene: SGDLS, YYNGEE. The CDR3 contains 14 residues, cysteine and phenylalanine counted. The kept DNA is CDR3 alone, 42 bases in frame from the first base. The library was made by the immunoSEQ multiplex PCR assay. For the multiplex PCR, a mixture combining 60 forward primers for TCR Vbeta segments and 13 reverse primers for TCR Jbeta segments was used. A multiplex PCR assay on genomic DNA amplified the CDR3 region of rearranged TCR beta genes. On the Illumina HiSeq System, the amplified TCR beta libraries were sequenced as 87-base-pair reads. The source study handled its data this way. A later analysis tallied 80 million to 95 million unique TCR beta chains across the 700 or so repertoires, and roughly 11 million of those chains were shared by two or more donors. Raw reads were error-corrected and collapsed into unique sequences with a nearest-neighbor algorithm that merged closely related sequences to remove PCR and sequencing errors. To assign V, D and J gene segments, CDR3 sequences were aligned to IMGT reference sequences. Each retained sequence needed at least a six-nucleotide match to both a V gene segment and a J gene segment. Rearrangements were called productive when the CDR3 lacked stop codons and stayed in frame with V and J; all others were non-productive. CDR3 was defined according to IMGT convention as the region running from the second conserved V-encoded cysteine to the conserved J-encoded phenylalanine. In an earlier analysis of approximately 590 of the donors, sequences lacking an unambiguous match to a single V gene segment were excluded. An earlier analysis of approximately 590 of the donors classified V segments as functional when productive rearrangements were above 56.7% and as segregating when the standard deviation between donors was above 5%. A statistical classification framework was built for diagnosing cytomegalovirus status from the catalog of TCR beta chain sequences. V and J gene assignment, in a later analysis, came from comparing TCR nucleotide sequences with IMGT/GENE-DB human TR gene sequences. In a later analysis, CDR3 sequences and most-parsimonious VDJ recombination scenarios were assigned using the TCRdist pipeline. A later analysis defined each TCR beta chain by its CDR3 amino acid sequence plus V-gene family, and excluded reads lacking a unique V-gene family. As a way to deal with suspected cross-contamination and a sequencing artifact, a later analysis dropped 592 nucleotide sequences that were highly shared and had low generation probability. For each public chain, a later analysis derived a clonal expansion index from normalized ranks of inferred template counts within each repertoire. A later analysis computed generation probabilities with a VDJ recombination model fitted to out-of-frame rearrangements, and checked the results against IGoR. A later analysis scored TCR-TCR, TCR-HLA and TCR-CMV co-occurrence with hypergeometric tests, applying a repertoire-size bias correction to TCR pairs. False discovery rates were estimated in a later analysis by permuting HLA or CMV assignments 20 times. A later analysis grouped co-occurring TCRs with DBSCAN, adding TCRdist sequence similarity when clustering within HLA-allele-positive subsets. Repertoires with fewer than 30,000 or more than 120,000 public chains, plus five repertoires with anomalous nucleotide sharing, were excluded from co-occurrence clustering. TCRdb retrieved this table from immuneACCESS and kept in-frame rearrangements only. Not all clones are present; in checked studies, unresolved V genes account for under half, and no reason is known for the remainder. V and J calls plus clone size are reproduced from that table; the DNA served to infer D and trimming. The sample yields around 64,000 clones; about 81% were counted once. The ten largest clones add up to 6.8% of the sample.

This TCR came from a man aged 30 to 45 in good health and CMV-seropositive. The chain is made from TRBV9 and TRBJ1-2, and perhaps TRBD1 as D gene, on 5 matching bases. Sequencing input: PBMCs. Read as DNA, the sequence is TGTGCCAGCAGCCCCCATCCGGGGGACTATGGCTACACCTTC. Its amino acids are CASSPHPGDYGYTF.